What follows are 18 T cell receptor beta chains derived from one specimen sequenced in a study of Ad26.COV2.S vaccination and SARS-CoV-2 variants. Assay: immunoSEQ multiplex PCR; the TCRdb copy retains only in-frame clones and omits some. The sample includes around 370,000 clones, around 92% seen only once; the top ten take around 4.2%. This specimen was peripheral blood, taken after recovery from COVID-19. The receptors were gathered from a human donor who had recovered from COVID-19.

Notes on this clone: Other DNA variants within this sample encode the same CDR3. The CDR3 loop is CASSLGRGGQPQHF. CDR3 nucleotide sequence: TGTGCCAGCAGCTTAGGCAGGGGAGGACAGCCCCAGCATTTT. The chain links TRBV7-9 to TRBJ1-5, with D possibly matching TRBD1 (6 bases). The CDR3 spans 14 residues. Trimming removed 1 base at V and 7 bases at J, with 11 bases between. Germline V CDR1 and CDR2: SEHNR, FQNEAQ (reference sequence).

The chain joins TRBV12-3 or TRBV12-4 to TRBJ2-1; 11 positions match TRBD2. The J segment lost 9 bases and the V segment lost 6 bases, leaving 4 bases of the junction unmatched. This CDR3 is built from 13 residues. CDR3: CASRKLAGVEQFF. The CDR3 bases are TGTGCCAGCAGGAAACTAGCGGGGGTTGAGCAGTTCTTC.

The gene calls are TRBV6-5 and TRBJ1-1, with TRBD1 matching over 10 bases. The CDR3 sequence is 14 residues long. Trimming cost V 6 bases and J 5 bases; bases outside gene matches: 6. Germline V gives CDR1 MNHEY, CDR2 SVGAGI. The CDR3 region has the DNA TGTGCCAGCAGCTGGACAGGGGGAGAGACTGAAGCTTTCTTT. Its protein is CASSWTGGETEAFF.

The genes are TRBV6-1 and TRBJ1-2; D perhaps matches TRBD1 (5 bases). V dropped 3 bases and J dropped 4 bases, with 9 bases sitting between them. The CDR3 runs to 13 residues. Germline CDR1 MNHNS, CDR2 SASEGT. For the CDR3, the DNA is TGTGCCAGCAGTGAGGGGGGGATCTATGGCTACACCTTC. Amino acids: CASSEGGIYGYTF.

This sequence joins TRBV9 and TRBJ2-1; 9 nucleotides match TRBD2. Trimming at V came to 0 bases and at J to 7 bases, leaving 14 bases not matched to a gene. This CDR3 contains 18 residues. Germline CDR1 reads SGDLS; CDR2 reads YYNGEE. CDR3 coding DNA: TGTGCCAGCAGCGTAGCTGCGGGGGGGCCAGGTTATTTTAATGAGCAGTTCTTC. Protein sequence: CASSVAAGGPGYFNEQFF. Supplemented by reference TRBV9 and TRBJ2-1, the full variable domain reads DSGVTQTPKHLITATGQRVTLRCSPRSGDLSVYWYQQSLDQGLQFLIQYYNGEERAKGNILERFSAQQFPDLHSELNLSSLELGDSALYFCASSVAAGGPGYFNEQFFGPGTRLTVL.

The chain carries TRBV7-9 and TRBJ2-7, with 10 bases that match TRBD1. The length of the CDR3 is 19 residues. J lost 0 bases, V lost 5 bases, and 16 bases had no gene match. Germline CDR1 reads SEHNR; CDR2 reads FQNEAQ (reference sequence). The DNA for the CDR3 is TGTGCCAGCAGCGAAGGGGGGACAGGGGCACTTAAGAGCTCCTACGAGCAGTACTTC. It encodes CASSEGGTGALKSSYEQYF.

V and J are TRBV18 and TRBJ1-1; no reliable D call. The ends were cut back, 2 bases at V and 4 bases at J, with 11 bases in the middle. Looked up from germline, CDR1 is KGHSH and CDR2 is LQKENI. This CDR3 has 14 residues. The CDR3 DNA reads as TGTGCCAGCTCACCAAAAGTCCCCGGCACTGAAGCTTTCTTT. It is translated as CASSPKVPGTEAFF.

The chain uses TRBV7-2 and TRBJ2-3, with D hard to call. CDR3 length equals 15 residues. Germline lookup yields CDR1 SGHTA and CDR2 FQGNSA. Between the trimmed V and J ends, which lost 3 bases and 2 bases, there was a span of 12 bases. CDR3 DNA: TGTGCCAGCAGCTTTTCGGGCCAGCACACAGATACGCAGTATTTT. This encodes CASSFSGQHTDTQYF.

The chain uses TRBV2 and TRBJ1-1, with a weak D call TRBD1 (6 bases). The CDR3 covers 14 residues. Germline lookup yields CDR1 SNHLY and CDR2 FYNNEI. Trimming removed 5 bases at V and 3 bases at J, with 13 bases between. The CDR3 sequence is CASSPERGDTEAFF. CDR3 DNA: TGTGCCAGCAGTCCCGAGAGGGGGGACACTGAAGCTTTCTTT. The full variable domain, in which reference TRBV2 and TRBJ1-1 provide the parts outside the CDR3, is EPEVTQTPSHQVTQMGQEVILRCVPISNHLYFYWYRQILGQKVEFLVSFYNNEISEKSEIFDDQFSVERPDGSNFTLKIRSTKLEDSAMYFCASSPERGDTEAFFGQGTRLTVV.

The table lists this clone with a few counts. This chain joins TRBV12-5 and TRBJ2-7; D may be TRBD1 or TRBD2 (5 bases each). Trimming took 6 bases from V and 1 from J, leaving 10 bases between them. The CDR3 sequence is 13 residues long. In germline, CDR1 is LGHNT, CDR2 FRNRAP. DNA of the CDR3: TGTGCTAGTGGGTGGGGGAGTTCCTACGAGCAGTACTTC. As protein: CASGWGSSYEQYF.

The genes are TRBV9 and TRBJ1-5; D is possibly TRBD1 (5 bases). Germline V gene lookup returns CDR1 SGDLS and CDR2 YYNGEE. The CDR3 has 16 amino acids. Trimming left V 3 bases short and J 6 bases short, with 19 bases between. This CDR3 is CASSAGTVDSGQPQHF. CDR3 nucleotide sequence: TGTGCCAGCAGCGCCGGGACGGTGGATTCGGGTCAGCCCCAGCATTTT.

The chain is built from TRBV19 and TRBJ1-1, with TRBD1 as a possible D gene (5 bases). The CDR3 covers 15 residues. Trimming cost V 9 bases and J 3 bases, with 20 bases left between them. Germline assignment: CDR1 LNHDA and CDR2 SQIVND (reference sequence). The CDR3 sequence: CASQRGPTGYTEAFF. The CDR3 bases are TGTGCCAGCCAAAGGGGACCCACCGGGTACACTGAAGCTTTCTTT.

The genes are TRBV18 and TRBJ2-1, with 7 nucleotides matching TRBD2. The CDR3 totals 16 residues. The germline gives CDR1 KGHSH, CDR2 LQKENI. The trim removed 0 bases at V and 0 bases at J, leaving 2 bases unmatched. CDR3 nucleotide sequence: TGTGCCAGCTCACCACCGGGGGACTACTCCTACAATGAGCAGTTCTTC. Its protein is CASSPPGDYSYNEQFF. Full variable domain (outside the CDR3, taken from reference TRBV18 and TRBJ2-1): NAGVMQNPRHLVRRRGQEARLRCSPMKGHSHVYWYRQLPEEGLKFMVYLQKENIIDESGMPKERFSAEFPKEGPSILRIQQVVRGDSAAYFCASSPPGDYSYNEQFFGPGTRLTVL.

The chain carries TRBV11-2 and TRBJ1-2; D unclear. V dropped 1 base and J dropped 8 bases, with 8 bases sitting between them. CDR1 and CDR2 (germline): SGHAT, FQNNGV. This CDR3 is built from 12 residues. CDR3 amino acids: CASSLGGFGYTF. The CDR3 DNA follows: TGTGCCAGCAGCTTAGGGGGATTCGGCTACACCTTC.

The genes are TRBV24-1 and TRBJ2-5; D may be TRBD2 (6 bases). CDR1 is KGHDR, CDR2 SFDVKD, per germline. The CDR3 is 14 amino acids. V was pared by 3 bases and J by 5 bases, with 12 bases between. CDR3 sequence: CATSDPDYGETQYF. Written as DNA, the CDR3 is TGTGCCACCAGTGATCCGGACTACGGGGAGACCCAGTACTTC.

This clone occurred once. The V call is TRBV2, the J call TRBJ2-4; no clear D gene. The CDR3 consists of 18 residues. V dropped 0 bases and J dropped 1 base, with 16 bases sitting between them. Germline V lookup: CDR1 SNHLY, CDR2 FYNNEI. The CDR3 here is CASSEALRRAGAKNIQYF. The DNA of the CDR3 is TGTGCCAGCAGTGAAGCGCTTCGGAGAGCTGGGGCCAAAAACATTCAGTACTTC.

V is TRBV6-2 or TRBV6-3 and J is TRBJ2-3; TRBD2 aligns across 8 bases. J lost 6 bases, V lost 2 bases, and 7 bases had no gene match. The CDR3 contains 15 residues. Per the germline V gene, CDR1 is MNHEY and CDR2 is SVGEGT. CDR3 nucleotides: TGTGCCAGCAGTTACGGGGGACTAGTCAGCGATACGCAGTATTTT. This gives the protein CASSYGGLVSDTQYF.

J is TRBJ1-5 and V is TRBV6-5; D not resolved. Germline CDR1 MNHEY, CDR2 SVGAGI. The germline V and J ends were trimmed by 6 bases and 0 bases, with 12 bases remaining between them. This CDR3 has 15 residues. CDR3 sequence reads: CASSTTVHSNQPQHF. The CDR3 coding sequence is TGTGCCAGCAGCACTACGGTGCATAGCAATCAGCCCCAGCATTTT.